Presented here are 8 T cell receptor beta chains from one specimen sequenced in a study of shared clonotypes between healthy human individuals (dated by TCRdb to the early 2020s). The library was prepared using the immunoSEQ multiplex PCR assay. The source is immuneACCESS, and TCRdb retained only in-frame sequences with V and J called. Part of the clones is not carried over; for the studies checked, unresolved V genes explain less than half of this, and the remainder is unexplained. This sample has about 2.4 million clones in its table, and roughly 93% of those were observed once. The top ten hold about 0.39% of the sample. Sequenced: naive CD4+ T cells from PBMCs. This sample's cell subset or site label indicates: CD45RA+ positively selected. The receptors originated from a man between 18 and 35 years old in good health. Some clones in this sample may be carry-over from other donors' samples.

This rearrangement joins TRBV29-1 to TRBJ1-4; possible D gene TRBD1, 6 bases. Between the trimmed V and J ends, which lost 2 bases and 8 bases, there was a span of 12 bases. This CDR3 region has 13 residues. Germline CDR1 is SQVTM and CDR2 is ANQGSEA. The CDR3 bases are TGCAGCGTTGAACGGGACATAGGGGAAAAACTGTTTTTT. Translation: CSVERDIGEKLFF.

The gene calls are TRBV9 and TRBJ2-7; D remains ambiguous. Trimming stripped 2 bases from V and 7 bases from J, with 19 bases between. The CDR3 is 15 amino acids. The germline V gene encodes CDR1 SGDLS and CDR2 YYNGEE. The CDR3 reads CASSVTSTSLGEQYF. In DNA form, the CDR3 reads TGTGCCAGCAGCGTTACCTCGACCTCGTTAGGGGAGCAGTACTTC.

The chain links TRBV28 to TRBJ1-2; 9 bases fit TRBD1. V was clipped by 6 bases and J by 5 bases; unmatched bases: 7. Germline V gene lookup returns CDR1 MDHEN and CDR2 SYDVKM. The length of the CDR3 is 14 residues. CDR3 coding DNA: TGTGCCAGCAGCGGGGGGACAGGGTTGTATGGCTACACCTTC. The encoded protein is CASSGGTGLYGYTF.

This chain links TRBV19 with TRBJ1-3; no clear D. Germline V gene lookup returns CDR1 LNHDA and CDR2 SQIVND (reference sequence). The CDR3 runs to 13 residues. The V end was cut by 6 bases, the J end by 2 bases, with 8 bases between. CDR3 sequence: CASRIRTGNTIYF. In nucleotides, the CDR3 is TGTGCCAGTAGGATAAGGACTGGAAACACCATATATTTT.

The V gene is TRBV20-1, the J gene TRBJ1-2; 7 bases map to TRBD1. The CDR3 contains 11 residues. Germline CDR1 is DFQATT and CDR2 is SNEGSKA (reference sequence). Losses at the gene ends were 6 bases for V and 3 bases for J; bases not matched to a gene: 1. The CDR3 here is CSAGQDYGYTF. The CDR3 region has the DNA TGCAGTGCCGGACAGGACTATGGCTACACCTTC.

J is TRBJ1-5 and V is TRBV28; 7 bases line up with TRBD1. With V trimmed by 3 bases and J by 5 bases, 7 bases remained unmatched. This CDR3 spans 15 amino acids. Germline V gene data show CDR1 as MDHEN and CDR2 as SYDVKM. The CDR3 nucleotides read TGTGCCAGCAGTTTCGGGATGACAGGGCATCAGCCCCAGCATTTT. It encodes CASSFGMTGHQPQHF.

This chain links TRBV10-1 with TRBJ2-1, with 14 nucleotides matching TRBD2. V trimming: 5 bases; J trimming: 5 bases; junction bases outside the gene matches: 8. The CDR3 is 17 amino acids. CDR1 is WNHNN and CDR2 is SYGVQD in the germline V gene (reference sequence). The CDR3 sequence is CASSSTSGRAGNNEQFF. The CDR3, as DNA: TGCGCCAGCAGTTCGACTAGCGGGAGGGCCGGGAACAATGAGCAGTTCTTC.

The rearrangement joins TRBV6-4 to TRBJ2-1, with TRBD2 identical over 13 bases. Trimming removed 4 bases from V and 8 bases from J; junction bases left unmatched: 8. CDR1 and CDR2 (germline): MRHNA, SNTAGT. The CDR3 length is 16 residues. This CDR3 is CASSVGLAGALDEQFF. The CDR3 DNA reads TGTGCCAGCAGTGTCGGACTAGCGGGGGCTTTGGATGAGCAGTTCTTC.